This TCR beta chain was captured by sequencing in a study of neurological immune-mediated disorders. This clonotype was observed many times. The V and J ends lost 0 bases and 10 bases respectively, with 13 bases between them. Per the germline V gene, CDR1 is DFQATT and CDR2 is SNEGSKA (reference sequence). The CDR3 loop spans 14 amino acids. By 5'RACE with 10-nucleotide random UMIs, the cDNA was made. Each sequencing run yielded over 160 million TCR-beta sequences from 15-18 subjects. TCRdb fed the 5' RACE reads into MiXCR, producing one record per CDR3 protein. The data contain tens of thousands of distinct CDR3 sequences, about 25% of them seen just once; the ten biggest clones take up 4.6%. Indicated time point: technical triplicate 2. The unsorted libraries were prepared from 2 million PBMCs (stored at -80 C).

This sequence originates from a man in his sixties with HTLV-1-associated myelopathy (HAM/TSP). The sample consisted of PBMCs. The rearrangement links TRBV20-1 to TRBJ1-6; no clear D gene. The CDR3 coding sequence is TGCAGTGCTAGAGATCCTGGGAAATCGTCACCCCTCCACTTT. Amino acids: CSARDPGKSSPLHF.